Here is one TCR beta chain with its context. What it recognizes is unknown. A clone one base away is much larger, so this may be a read error. Primers used in a second PCR of roughly 6 to 11 cycles were a sample-barcoded 5' primer and a J-beta primer mix. MiXCR, run by TCRdb on the 5' RACE reads, gives a single entry per CDR3 protein. This sample has about 1.1 million distinct CDR3 sequences; approximately 38% occur once, and the top ten carry about 12%. The data were taken from a study of blood T cells in healthy people across ages. The CDR3 has 15 amino acids. Looked up from germline, CDR1 is LNHNV and CDR2 is YYDKDF (reference sequence). The study, taken as a whole, reports: Fewer expanded clones and more diversity marked long-lived versus aged donors. Older age coincided with a roughly linear decline in TCR beta diversity per million T cells.

V usage is TRBV15 and J usage is TRBJ2-1, with D tentatively TRBD2 (5 bases). The DNA matches TRBJ2-7 better at its end, which makes the J call doubtful. Sequenced input: blood. The clonotype was recovered from a man in his late teens or twenties in good health. The CDR3 bases are TGTGCCACCAGCAGAGAAGGGAGCTCCTACAATGAGCAGTACTTC. It specifies CATSREGSSYNEQYF.